Below, 22 T cell receptor beta chains from the same sample are listed, as sequenced in a study of CD8 T cells in Susac syndrome. After extraction with the RNeasy kit, 0.5 to 1 ug of the RNA was reverse transcribed using random hexamers. TCRdb re-analysed the immunoSEQ multiplex PCR reads in MiXCR, keeping a single row per CDR3 protein. Found here are some 300,000 distinct CDR3 sequences, 70% to 90% of them singletons; the top ten hold around 0.12%. Sequencing used CD8+ T cells from PBMCs. These receptors were collected from a human donor with multiple sclerosis.

V gene TRBV12-3 or TRBV12-4 combines with J gene TRBJ2-5; 8 bases map to TRBD2. CDR3 size: 15 residues. J lost 1 base, V lost 3 bases, and 4 bases had no gene match. DNA for the CDR3: TGTGCCAGCAGTTTTACTGCGGGAGGCCAAGAGACCCAGTACTTC. Translation: CASSFTAGGQETQYF.

The gene calls are TRBV20-1 and TRBJ2-7, with D possibly matching TRBD2 (6 bases). Germline V CDR1 and CDR2: DFQATT, SNEGSKA (reference sequence). V lost 4 bases, J lost 5 bases, and 18 bases lay in between. The CDR3 extends over 14 amino acids. The CDR3 protein is CSAKSLSTSNEQYF. The CDR3 nucleotides read TGCAGTGCTAAATCTTTGTCGACTAGTAACGAGCAGTACTTC.

As DNA, the CDR3 is TGTGCCAGCGGCTGGACTTCTCTGGCGGAGCAGTACTTC. It yields the protein CASGWTSLAEQYF. This chain connects TRBV6-1 to TRBJ2-7; maybe TRBD2 (5 bases). V was cut by 8 bases and J by 7 bases, with 18 bases left in between. CDR3 length equals 13 residues. Germline V lookup: CDR1 MNHNS, CDR2 SASEGT.

This rearrangement joins TRBV7-9 to TRBJ2-7; the match to TRBD2 covers 9 bases. The CDR3 is 17 amino acids. CDR1 SEHNR and CDR2 FQNEAQ come from the germline V gene (reference sequence). V trimming: 4 bases; J trimming: 3 bases; junction bases outside the gene matches: 13. The CDR3 region is CASSYTKGGRALYEQYF. CDR3 coding DNA: TGTGCCAGCAGCTACACTAAAGGCGGGAGGGCCCTCTACGAGCAGTACTTC.

CDR3 loop: CASSEGLAGGAYEQYF. Here the CDR3 DNA reads TGTGCCAGCAGCGAAGGACTAGCGGGAGGTGCCTACGAGCAGTACTTC. The chain employs TRBV9 and TRBJ2-7; 14 bases match TRBD2. V dropped 3 bases and J dropped 2; count of bases not matched to a gene: 4. Germline V gene data show CDR1 as SGDLS and CDR2 as YYNGEE. CDR3 length equals 16 residues.

The rearrangement joins TRBV12-3 or TRBV12-4 to TRBJ1-1, with D possibly matching TRBD1 (6 bases). Trimming pared 6 bases from V and 6 bases from J, leaving 14 bases between. The CDR3 totals 13 residues. CDR3 bases: TGTGCCAGCAGGTCGGACAGTCTCGCTGAAGCTTTCTTT. It specifies CASRSDSLAEAFF.

This clonotype has a single count. J is TRBJ1-3 and V is TRBV27; D not certain. Looked up from germline, CDR1 is MNHEY and CDR2 is SMNVEV (reference sequence). This CDR3 region has 15 residues. Trimming removed 3 bases at V and 0 bases at J, with 9 bases between. The CDR3 bases are TGTGCCAGCAGTTTTGACGGTTCCTCTGGAAACACCATATATTTT. Its translation: CASSFDGSSGNTIYF.

This chain uses TRBV19 with TRBJ1-2; tentative D call: TRBD1 (5 bases). This CDR3 has 16 amino acids. Germline loops: CDR1 LNHDA, CDR2 SQIVND (reference sequence). V dropped 9 bases and J dropped 8 bases, with 28 bases sitting between them. The CDR3 DNA sequence: TGTGCCAGCAACCTCCATGGGGCAGGACCTGGCTGGGGCTACACCTTC. Translating it yields CASNLHGAGPGWGYTF. The variable domain in full, completed from reference TRBV19 and TRBJ1-2, reads DGGITQSPKYLFRKEGQNVTLSCEQNLNHDAMYWYRQDPGQGLRLIYYSQIVNDFQKGDIAEGYSVSREKKESFPLTVTSAQKNPTAFYLCASNLHGAGPGWGYTFGSGTRLTVV.

CDR3 coding DNA: TGTGCCAGCAGTTTAAGGGACAGGGGGCGAGACACTGAAGCTTTCTTT. Its translation: CASSLRDRGRDTEAFF. The J gene is TRBJ1-1, the V gene TRBV28; 12 bases match TRBD1. CDR3 length: 16 amino acids. Trimming cost V 2 bases and J 3 bases; bases outside gene matches: 4. The germline CDR1 and CDR2 sequences are MDHEN and SYDVKM. Full variable domain (remainder filled in from reference TRBV28 and TRBJ1-1): DVKVTQSSRYLVKRTGEKVFLECVQDMDHENMFWYRQDPGLGLRLIYFSYDVKMKEKGDIPEGYSVSREKKERFSLILESASTNQTSMYLCASSLRDRGRDTEAFFGQGTRLTVV.

The chain employs TRBV20-1 and TRBJ1-3; no firm D call. V lost 3 bases, J lost 1 base, and 13 bases lay in between. CDR1 is DFQATT, CDR2 SNEGSKA, per germline (reference sequence). The CDR3 is made up of 15 amino acids. In DNA, the CDR3 is TGCAGTGCTAGTAAGATCGGGGTTTCTGGAAACACCATATATTTT. This sequence encodes CSASKIGVSGNTIYF.

This rearrangement joins TRBV27 to TRBJ2-7, with D possibly TRBD1 on 5 matching bases. CDR3 length: 13 residues. Germline assignment: CDR1 MNHEY and CDR2 SMNVEV (reference sequence). The V gene lost 3 bases and the J gene lost 1 base, with 7 bases spanning the gap. CDR3 sequence (DNA): TGTGCCAGCAGTTTTAAGGGGTCCTACGAGCAGTACTTC. As protein: CASSFKGSYEQYF.

V gene TRBV28 combines with J gene TRBJ1-1; 8 nucleotides agree with TRBD1. There are 16 residues in the CDR3. V dropped 2 bases and J dropped 1; count of bases not matched to a gene: 6. CDR1 and CDR2 from the germline V gene are MDHEN and SYDVKM. The CDR3 sequence: CASSLGVGTGNTEAFF. The CDR3 region has the DNA TGTGCCAGCAGTTTAGGGGTAGGGACAGGGAACACTGAAGCTTTCTTT. The full variable domain, completed using reference TRBV28 and TRBJ1-1, is DVKVTQSSRYLVKRTGEKVFLECVQDMDHENMFWYRQDPGLGLRLIYFSYDVKMKEKGDIPEGYSVSREKKERFSLILESASTNQTSMYLCASSLGVGTGNTEAFFGQGTRLTVV.

The rearrangement links TRBV7-4 to TRBJ2-7; D call uncertain. Trimming removed 11 bases from V and 5 bases from J, with 25 bases in between. CDR3 length equals 15 residues. Per the germline V gene, CDR1 is SGHVT and CDR2 is SQSDAQ. CDR3 coding DNA: TGTGCCGCATTCTCCTTCTTAGGGTGCGACCACGAGCAGTACTTC. Encoded protein: CAAFSFLGCDHEQYF.

The chain joins TRBV2 to TRBJ1-5; possible D gene TRBD1, 5 bases. Deletions cut 7 bases from V and 7 bases from J, with 20 bases between. CDR1 is SNHLY and CDR2 is FYNNEI in the germline V gene. The CDR3 spans 15 residues. The CDR3 coding sequence is TGTGCCAGCACCCTAGTTGGAGGGGCGGACCAGCCCCAGCATTTT. As protein: CASTLVGGADQPQHF.

The chain carries TRBV28 and TRBJ2-2; D may match TRBD1 or TRBD2 (5 bases each). CDR1 and CDR2 from the germline V gene are MDHEN and SYDVKM. The CDR3 totals 15 residues. V was pared by 3 bases and J by 1 base, with 9 bases between. The DNA of the CDR3 is TGTGCCAGCAGTTTTGGGACCCTGAACACCGGGGAGCTGTTTTTT. Its protein is CASSFGTLNTGELFF.

V and J are TRBV20-1 and TRBJ2-1; 7 bases align to TRBD2. Germline CDR1 is DFQATT and CDR2 is SNEGSKA (reference sequence). Trimming cost V 3 bases and J 4 bases; bases outside gene matches: 9. This CDR3 spans 15 amino acids. CDR3 DNA sequence: TGCAGTGCTAGGTCCCTAGCGGCCACATACAATGAGCAGTTCTTC. This encodes CSARSLAATYNEQFF.

The V gene is TRBV7-8, the J gene TRBJ2-4, with TRBD2 matching 8 bases. The germline gives CDR1 SGHVS, CDR2 FQNEAQ. The CDR3 is made up of 16 amino acids. V gave up 1 base and J gave up 0 bases; unmatched junction bases: 2. The CDR3 here is CASSLVLAGAKNIQYF. The CDR3 coding sequence is TGTGCCAGCAGCTTAGTTCTAGCGGGAGCCAAAAACATTCAGTACTTC.

J is TRBJ1-6 and V is TRBV4-1; possible D gene TRBD1, 5 bases. The CDR3 is made up of 16 amino acids. Looked up from germline, CDR1 is MGHRA and CDR2 is YSYEKL. Trimming pared 6 bases from V and 0 bases from J, leaving 12 bases between. The CDR3 loop is CASSSGQNSYNSPLHF. The CDR3, as DNA: TGCGCCAGCAGTTCAGGGCAAAACTCCTATAATTCACCCCTCCACTTT.

This chain connects TRBV5-1 to TRBJ2-7, with D tentatively TRBD1 (6 bases). Looked up from germline, CDR1 is SGHRS and CDR2 is YFSETQ. V lost 4 bases, J lost 3 bases, and 11 bases lay in between. The CDR3 has 13 residues. The CDR3 spells CASSGDTLYEQYF. DNA of the CDR3: TGCGCCAGCAGCGGGGACACCCTCTACGAGCAGTACTTC.

On this clonotype itself: One end of the junction fails to match germline, which may point to a read error. The chain couples TRBV6-5 to TRBJ2-6, with D maybe TRBD2 (6 bases). In germline, CDR1 is MNHEY, CDR2 SVGAGI. The CDR3 is made up of 16 amino acids. CDR3 sequence reads: CASSFSFLGGANVLIF. The DNA of the CDR3 is TGTGCCAGCAGTTTTTCTTTTTTGGGCGGGGCCAACGTCCTGATTTTC.

J is TRBJ1-2 and V is TRBV9, with D possibly being TRBD1 (5 bases). The CDR3 contains 14 residues. The germline CDR1 and CDR2 sequences are SGDLS and YYNGEE. The V end lost 0 bases, the J end lost 6 bases, and 12 bases lay between the germline ends. CDR3 sequence: CASSVDGRVNGYTF. CDR3 DNA sequence: TGTGCCAGCAGCGTAGATGGCAGGGTAAATGGCTACACCTTC. Full variable domain (remainder filled in from reference TRBV9 and TRBJ1-2): DSGVTQTPKHLITATGQRVTLRCSPRSGDLSVYWYQQSLDQGLQFLIQYYNGEERAKGNILERFSAQQFPDLHSELNLSSLELGDSALYFCASSVDGRVNGYTFGSGTRLTVV.

This chain joins TRBV3-1 and TRBJ2-1; 11 nucleotides align to TRBD2. V lost 4 bases, J lost 4 bases, and 15 bases stayed unmatched. Germline assignment: CDR1 LGHDT and CDR2 YNNKEL (reference sequence). CDR3 length: 19 amino acids. Here the CDR3 reads CASSPQAGTSGYRYNEQFF. CDR3 nucleotides: TGTGCCAGCAGCCCCCAGGCCGGGACTAGCGGATACCGATACAATGAGCAGTTCTTC.